In its sample, the clone carrying this T cell receptor (beta chain) was seen many times. Its specificity is not known. These data belong to a study of regulatory T cells in long-lasting Graves disease. The time point was: persistent/refractory GD, antithyroid drugs over 5 years with positive TRAb. With RNA extracted from PBMCs as input, the TCR library was made. Investigators prepared the TCR beta libraries by applying iRepertoire HTBI primers and Arm-PCR of CDR3 regions. Original analysis: Across the samples, identification revealed some 64 TRBV and about 15 TRBJ segments. From the multiplex PCR reads, TCRdb called clonotypes with MiXCR, one entry per CDR3 protein. The V and J calls were determined by TCRdb, not by the authors. The data show a few hundred thousand distinct CDR3 sequences, roughly 25% seen once. Whole-study findings and limits: The persistent group shared some 2,700 public clonotypes, more than the roughly 990 shared by new patients.

The V gene's germline CDR1 is SGHTA and CDR2 FQGNSA. CDR3 size: 14 residues. V shed 0 bases and J shed 1 base, with 6 bases lying between them. This chain uses TRBV7-2 with TRBJ2-5, with a weak D call TRBD1 (5 bases). The clonotype was recovered from a woman in her forties with Graves disease. Sequencing was performed on peripheral blood mononuclear cells (PBMCs), taken when the disease was refractory, from a patient treated with antithyroid drugs. The CDR3 DNA reads TGTGCCAGCAGCTTAGCGCAGGGCCAAGAGACCCAGTACTTC. Protein: CASSLAQGQETQYF.